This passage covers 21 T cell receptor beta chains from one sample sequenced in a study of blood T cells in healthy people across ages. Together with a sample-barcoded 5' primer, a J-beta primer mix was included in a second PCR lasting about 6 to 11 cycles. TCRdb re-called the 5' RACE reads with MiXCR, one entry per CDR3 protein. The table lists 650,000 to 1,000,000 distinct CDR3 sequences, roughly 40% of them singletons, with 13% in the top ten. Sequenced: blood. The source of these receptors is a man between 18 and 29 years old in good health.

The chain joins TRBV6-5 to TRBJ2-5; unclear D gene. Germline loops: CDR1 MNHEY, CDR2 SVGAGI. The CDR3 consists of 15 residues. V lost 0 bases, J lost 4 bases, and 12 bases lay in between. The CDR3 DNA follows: TGTGCCAGCAGTTACTCGGTCAACAACCCAGAGACCCAGTACTTC. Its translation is CASSYSVNNPETQYF.

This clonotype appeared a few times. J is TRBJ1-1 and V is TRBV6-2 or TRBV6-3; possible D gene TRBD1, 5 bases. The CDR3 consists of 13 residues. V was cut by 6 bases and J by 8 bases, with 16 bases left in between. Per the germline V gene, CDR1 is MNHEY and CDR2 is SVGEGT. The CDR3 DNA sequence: TGTGCCAGCAGACCCGGGGGGAGCTTGGAAGCTTTCTTT. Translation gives CASRPGGSLEAFF.

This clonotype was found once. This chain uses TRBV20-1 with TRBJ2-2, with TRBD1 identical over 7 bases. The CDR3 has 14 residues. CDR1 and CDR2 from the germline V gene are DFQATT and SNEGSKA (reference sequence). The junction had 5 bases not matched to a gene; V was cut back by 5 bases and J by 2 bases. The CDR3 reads CSAPGTVNTGELFF. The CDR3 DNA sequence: TGCAGTGCTCCGGGGACAGTTAACACCGGGGAGCTGTTTTTT.

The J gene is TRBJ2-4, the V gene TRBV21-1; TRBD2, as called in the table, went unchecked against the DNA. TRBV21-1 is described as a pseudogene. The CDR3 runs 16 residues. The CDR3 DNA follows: TGTGCCAGCAAGTCTGAGGGTGTTCGGACCAAAAACATTCAGTACTTC. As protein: CASKSEGVRTKNIQYF.

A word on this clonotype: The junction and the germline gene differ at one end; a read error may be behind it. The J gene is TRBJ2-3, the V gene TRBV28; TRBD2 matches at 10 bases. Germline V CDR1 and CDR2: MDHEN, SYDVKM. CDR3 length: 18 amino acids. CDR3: CTSSSVVAGGSSTDTQYF. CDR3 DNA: TGTACCAGCAGCTCGGTAGTAGCGGGGGGATCTAGCACAGATACGCAGTATTTT.

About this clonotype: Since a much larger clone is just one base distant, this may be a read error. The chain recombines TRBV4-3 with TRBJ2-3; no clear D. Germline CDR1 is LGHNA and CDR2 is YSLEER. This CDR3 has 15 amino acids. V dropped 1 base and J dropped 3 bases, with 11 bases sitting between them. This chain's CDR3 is CASSQVGRPTDTQYF. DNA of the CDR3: TGCGCCAGCAGCCAAGTTGGCCGGCCAACAGATACGCAGTATTTT.

The CDR3 coding sequence is TGTGCCAGCAGCCCCCTCAGTTCGGGACAAAGAAACACTGAAGCTTTCTTT. Protein: CASSPLSSGQRNTEAFF. The J gene is TRBJ1-1, the V gene TRBV9; perhaps TRBD1 as D (6 bases). Germline assignment: CDR1 SGDLS and CDR2 YYNGEE. The V end was cut by 4 bases, the J end by 2 bases, with 21 bases between. CDR3 length: 17 residues.

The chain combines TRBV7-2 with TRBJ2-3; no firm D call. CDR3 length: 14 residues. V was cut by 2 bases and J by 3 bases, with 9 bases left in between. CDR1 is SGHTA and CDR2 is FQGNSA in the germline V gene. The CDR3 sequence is CASSLKRETDTQYF. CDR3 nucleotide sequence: TGTGCCAGCAGCTTAAAAAGGGAAACAGATACGCAGTATTTT.

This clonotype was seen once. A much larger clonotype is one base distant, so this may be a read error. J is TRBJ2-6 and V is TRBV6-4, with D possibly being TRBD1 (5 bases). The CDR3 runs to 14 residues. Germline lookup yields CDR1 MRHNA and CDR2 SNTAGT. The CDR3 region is CATSDRAGANVLAF. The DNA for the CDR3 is TGTGCCACCTCCGACAGAGCTGGGGCCAACGTCCTGGCTTTC.

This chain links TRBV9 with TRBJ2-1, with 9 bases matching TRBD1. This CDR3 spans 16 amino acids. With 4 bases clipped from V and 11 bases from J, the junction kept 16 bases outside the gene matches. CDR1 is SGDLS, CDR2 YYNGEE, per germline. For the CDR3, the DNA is TGTGCCAGCAGCCCGAAAACCGGGACAGGGTATAGTCAGCAGTTCTTC. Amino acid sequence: CASSPKTGTGYSQQFF.

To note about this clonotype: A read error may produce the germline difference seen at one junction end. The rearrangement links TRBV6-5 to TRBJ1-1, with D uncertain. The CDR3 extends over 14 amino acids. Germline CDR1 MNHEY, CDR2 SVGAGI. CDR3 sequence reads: CASSDSEGKNEAFF. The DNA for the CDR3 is TGTGCCAGCAGTGACTCGGAAGGGAAGAATGAAGCTTTCTTT.

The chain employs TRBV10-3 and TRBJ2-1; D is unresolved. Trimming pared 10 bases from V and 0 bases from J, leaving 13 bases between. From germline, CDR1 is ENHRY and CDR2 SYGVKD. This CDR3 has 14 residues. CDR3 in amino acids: CATSRFSSYNEQFF. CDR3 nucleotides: TGTGCCACCAGCCGCTTCTCCTCCTACAATGAGCAGTTCTTC.

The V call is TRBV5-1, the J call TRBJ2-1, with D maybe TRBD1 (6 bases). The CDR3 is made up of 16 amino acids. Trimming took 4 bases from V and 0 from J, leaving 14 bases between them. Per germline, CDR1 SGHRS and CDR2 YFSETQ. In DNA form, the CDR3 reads TGCGCCAGCAGCCCCCGGGACACGAGCTCCTACAATGAGCAGTTCTTC. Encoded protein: CASSPRDTSSYNEQFF.

CDR3 sequence reads: CSARTRYTEAFF. For the CDR3, the DNA is TGCAGTGCGAGGACACGGTACACTGAAGCTTTCTTT. The chain has TRBV20-1 and TRBJ1-1; a possible D gene is TRBD1 (5 bases). Germline CDR1 is DFQATT and CDR2 is SNEGSKA (reference sequence). With 6 bases removed from V and 3 bases from J, the gap between germline ends came to 11 bases. CDR3 length: 12 amino acids.

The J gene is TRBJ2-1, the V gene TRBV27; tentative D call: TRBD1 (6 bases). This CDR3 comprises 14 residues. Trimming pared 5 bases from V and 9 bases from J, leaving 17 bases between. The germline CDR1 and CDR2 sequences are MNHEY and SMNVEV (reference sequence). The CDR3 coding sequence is TGTGCCAGCAGTCCCAGACCCAGGGGTCTTGAGCAGTTCTTC. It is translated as CASSPRPRGLEQFF.

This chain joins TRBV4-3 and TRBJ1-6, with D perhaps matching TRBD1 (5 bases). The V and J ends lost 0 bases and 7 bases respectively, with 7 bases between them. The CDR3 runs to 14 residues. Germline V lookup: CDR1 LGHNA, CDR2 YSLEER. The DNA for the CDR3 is TGCGCCAGCAGCCAAGAGCGGGGGAATTCACCCCTCCACTTT. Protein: CASSQERGNSPLHF.

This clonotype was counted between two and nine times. As DNA, the CDR3 is TGTGCCAGCAGTGGACCGGGACAAAAGAGAGAGACCCAGTACTTC. This translates into CASSGPGQKRETQYF. This chain uses TRBV28 with TRBJ2-5; a possible D gene is TRBD1 (6 bases). Trimming pared 5 bases from V and 4 bases from J, leaving 17 bases between. From germline, CDR1 is MDHEN and CDR2 SYDVKM. This CDR3 has 15 amino acids.

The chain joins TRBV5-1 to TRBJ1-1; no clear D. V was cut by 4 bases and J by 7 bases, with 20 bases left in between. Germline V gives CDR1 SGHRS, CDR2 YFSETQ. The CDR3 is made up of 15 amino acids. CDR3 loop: CASSTTVAEGNEAFF. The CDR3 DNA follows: TGCGCCAGCAGCACGACCGTCGCAGAGGGAAATGAAGCTTTCTTT. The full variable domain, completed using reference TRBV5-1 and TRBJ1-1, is KAGVTQTPRYLIKTRGQQVTLSCSPISGHRSVSWYQQTPGQGLQFLFEYFSETQRNKGNFPGRFSGRQFSNSRSEMNVSTLELGDSALYLCASSTTVAEGNEAFFGQGTRLTVV.

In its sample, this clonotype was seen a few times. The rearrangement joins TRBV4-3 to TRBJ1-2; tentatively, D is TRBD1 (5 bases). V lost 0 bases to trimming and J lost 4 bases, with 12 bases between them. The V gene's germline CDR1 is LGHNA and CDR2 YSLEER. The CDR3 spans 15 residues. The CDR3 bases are TGCGCCAGCAGCCAAGAGGAGGGGTGGGCCTATGGCTACACCTTC. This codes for CASSQEEGWAYGYTF.

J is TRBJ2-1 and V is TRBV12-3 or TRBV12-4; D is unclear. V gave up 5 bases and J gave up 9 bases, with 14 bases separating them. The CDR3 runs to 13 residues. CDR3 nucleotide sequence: TGTGCCAGCAGTGTGGGTCAGTTCGGTGAGCAGTTCTTC. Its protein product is CASSVGQFGEQFF.

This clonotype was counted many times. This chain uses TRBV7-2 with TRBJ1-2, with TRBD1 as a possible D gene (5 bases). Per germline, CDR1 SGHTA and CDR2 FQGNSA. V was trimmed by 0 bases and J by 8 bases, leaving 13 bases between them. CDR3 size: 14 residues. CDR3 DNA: TGTGCCAGCAGCTTAGCTGGGCAGGGCGGCGGCTACACCTTC. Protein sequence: CASSLAGQGGGYTF.